The present entry profiles one TCR beta chain with its context. Germline CDR1 LGHNA, CDR2 YNFKEQ. Trimming cost V 0 bases and J 3 bases; bases outside gene matches: 4. The CDR3 has 16 amino acids. The data belong to a study of blood T cell repertoires in COVID-19. Repertoires were generated with immunoSEQ multiplex PCR, while TCRdb's copy carries only in-frame clones and drops some. The sample shows under 30,000 clones, approximately 90% of them seen only once. The V and J genes are TRBV4-2 and TRBJ2-1; 8 bases line up with TRBD2. The sample consisted of peripheral blood. This TCR derives from a human donor in a cohort sampled during active COVID-19. Written as DNA, the CDR3 is TGTGCCAGCAGCCAAGAGTCCGGGGGGGGCTACAATGAGCAGTTCTTC. Its protein is CASSQESGGGYNEQFF.